This T cell receptor (beta chain) was retrieved from a study of control samples from healthy donors and cancer patients. This CDR3 is built from 15 residues. V gave up 6 bases and J gave up 0 bases; unmatched junction bases: 3. Germline CDR1 WSHSY, CDR2 SAAADI. Sequencing used immunoSEQ multiplex PCR; TCRdb keeps in-frame clones, though not all of them. The repertoire has approximately 94,000 clones, around 86% of them found once; the top ten carry about 1.3%. Material for sequencing was blood. This sequence was found in a woman between 45 and 65 years old in good health. The chain couples TRBV10-2 to TRBJ2-2, with TRBD1 identical over 8 bases. CDR3 DNA sequence: TGCGCCAGCAGCAGGGGGCCTCCGAACACCGGGGAGCTGTTTTTT. Translated: CASSRGPPNTGELFF.